The 26 T cell receptor beta chains reported below all come from one sample, sequenced in a study of blood T cell repertoires in COVID-19. Clones were read by immunoSEQ multiplex PCR, and TCRdb kept only the in-frame ones, dropping some. Counted here are a few hundred thousand clones, 88% occurring once; the ten biggest clones make up just over 1%. The sequencing sample was made of PBMCs or T cells enriched from blood (not recorded which). The receptors were sampled from a woman aged 25 to 39 who had been exposed to COVID-19.

The rearrangement links TRBV30 to TRBJ2-1; 13 bases align to TRBD2. Trimming at V came to 1 base and at J to 10 bases, leaving 4 bases not matched to a gene. This CDR3 is built from 14 residues. Germline V lookup: CDR1 GTSNPN, CDR2 SVGIG (reference sequence). The CDR3 sequence: CAWSARTSGREQFF. The CDR3 DNA is TGTGCCTGGAGTGCCCGGACTAGCGGGAGAGAGCAGTTCTTC.

V usage is TRBV18 and J usage is TRBJ2-3, with 12 bases matching TRBD2. The CDR3 length is 17 residues. CDR1 and CDR2 from the germline V gene are KGHSH and LQKENI. V was clipped by 3 bases and J by 2 bases; unmatched bases: 6. The CDR3 nucleotides are TGTGCCAGCTCACCGCCGGGACTAGCGGGCGTCACAGATACGCAGTATTTT. Its protein product is CASSPPGLAGVTDTQYF.

The chain links TRBV9 to TRBJ2-1, with 11 bases lining up with TRBD2. Trimming removed 0 bases from V and 4 bases from J; junction bases left unmatched: 3. The CDR3 contains 16 residues. In germline, CDR1 is SGDLS, CDR2 YYNGEE. The CDR3 loop is CASSVVGTSGYNEQFF. The CDR3 coding sequence is TGTGCCAGCAGCGTAGTTGGGACTAGCGGATACAATGAGCAGTTCTTC.

Concerning this clone: The sample holds other DNA sequences that translate to the same CDR3. This chain links TRBV11-2 with TRBJ1-1; a possible D gene is TRBD1 (5 bases). V lost 3 bases and J lost 3, with 8 bases in between. The CDR3 loop spans 13 amino acids. The germline gives CDR1 SGHAT, CDR2 FQNNGV. CDR3 in amino acids: CASSLTGDTEAFF. CDR3 nucleotides: TGTGCCAGCAGCTTGACGGGGGACACTGAAGCTTTCTTT.

The rearrangement uses TRBV19 and TRBJ2-2, with 9 bases that match TRBD1. The CDR3 extends over 16 amino acids. CDR1 is LNHDA and CDR2 is SQIVND in the germline V gene (reference sequence). Unmatched junction bases numbered 9, after V lost 6 bases and J lost 4 bases. In nucleotides, the CDR3 is TGTGCCAGTAGAAAACAGGGGGCGACGAGCACCGGGGAGCTGTTTTTT. Translating it yields CASRKQGATSTGELFF.

The genes are TRBV7-3 and TRBJ2-6; 7 bases agree with TRBD1. The CDR3 has 17 amino acids. The V segment lost 2 bases and the J segment 2 bases; nucleotides outside the gene matches: 6. CDR1 is SGHTA and CDR2 is FQGTGA in the germline V gene. CDR3 loop: CASSLPRDSPGANVLTF. In DNA, the CDR3 is TGTGCCAGCAGCTTACCACGGGACAGCCCTGGGGCCAACGTCCTGACTTTC. Based on the CDR3 plus reference TRBV7-3 and TRBJ2-6, the full variable domain is GAGVSQTPSNKVTEKGKYVELRCDPISGHTALYWYRQSLGQGPEFLIYFQGTGAADDSGLPNDRFFAVRPEGSVSTLKIQRTERGDSAVYLCASSLPRDSPGANVLTFGAGSRLTVL.

This clone has ten or more counts. This chain joins TRBV7-3 and TRBJ1-2; the D is unclear. Trimming left V 3 bases short and J 5 bases short, with 10 bases between. Germline V lookup: CDR1 SGHTA, CDR2 FQGTGA. The CDR3 totals 13 residues. CDR3 protein: CASSLGHGYGYTF. Here the CDR3 DNA reads TGTGCCAGCAGCTTGGGCCATGGGTATGGCTACACCTTC.

The chain's CDR3 is CASSPLSTRDRAYEQYF. The CDR3, as DNA: TGTGCCAGCAGCCCTCTGTCGACCCGGGACAGGGCCTACGAGCAGTACTTC. V and J are TRBV27 and TRBJ2-7; 9 positions agree with TRBD1. The CDR3 runs 17 residues. Germline CDR1 is MNHEY and CDR2 is SMNVEV (reference sequence). V lost 6 bases and J lost 2; bases outside the gene matches: 14.

The chain couples TRBV5-6 to TRBJ1-5, with 8 bases lining up with TRBD1. The germline V gene encodes CDR1 SGHDT and CDR2 YYEEEE. The V and J ends lost 4 bases and 6 bases, in that order; junction bases with no gene match: 6. The CDR3 is 14 amino acids. DNA for the CDR3: TGTGCCAGCAGCCGAGACAGGGGTGGTCAGCCCCAGCATTTT. Amino acids: CASSRDRGGQPQHF.

V usage is TRBV12-3 or TRBV12-4 and J usage is TRBJ2-3; no definite D call. The V and J ends lost 6 bases and 9 bases respectively, with 13 bases between them. The CDR3 length is 12 residues. The CDR3 here is CASRSPSGTQYF. CDR3 nucleotides: TGTGCCAGCAGGAGCCCATCCGGGACGCAGTATTTT.

This rearrangement joins TRBV5-1 to TRBJ2-1, with D perhaps matching TRBD2 (5 bases). V lost 0 bases, J lost 6 bases, and 10 bases lay in between. The CDR3 length is 14 residues. Germline CDR1 is SGHRS and CDR2 is YFSETQ. The CDR3 sequence: CASSLGGEVNEQFF. DNA of the CDR3: TGCGCCAGCAGCTTGGGGGGAGAAGTCAATGAGCAGTTCTTC.

The chain links TRBV7-8 to TRBJ2-3; D ambiguous. V lost 2 bases and J 11 bases, leaving 11 bases between the germline ends. Germline CDR1 SGHVS, CDR2 FQNEAQ. The CDR3 sequence is 12 residues long. The CDR3 DNA sequence: TGTGCCAGCAGCTTACCGACGGGTGGGCAGTATTTT. Translation: CASSLPTGGQYF.

CDR3 coding DNA: TGTGCCAGTAAGAGGGGCTATAGCGGGAGACGAGAGACCCAGTACTTC. Translated: CASKRGYSGRRETQYF. This chain connects TRBV19 to TRBJ2-5; 9 bases line up with TRBD2. CDR3 size: 16 residues. With V trimmed by 7 bases and J by 4 bases, 13 bases remained unmatched. CDR1 and CDR2 (germline): LNHDA, SQIVND (reference sequence).

CDR3 nucleotides: TGTGCCAGGTACCCGGGAGGGGTTGAGCAGTTCTTC. Translating gives CARYPGGVEQFF. The V gene is TRBV21-1, the J gene TRBJ2-1; the table's D call TRBD2 went unverified against the DNA. TRBV21-1 is marked as a pseudogene. The CDR3 loop spans 12 amino acids.

The CDR3 loop is CASSQIAQGASAFF. The CDR3 DNA follows: TGTGCCAGCAGCCAAATCGCGCAGGGCGCCAGTGCTTTCTTT. The V gene is TRBV3-1 (or the pseudogene TRBV3-2), the J gene TRBJ1-1, with a possible D match to TRBD1 (5 bases). Between the trimmed V and J ends, which lost 2 bases and 11 bases, there was a span of 18 bases. Germline values: CDR1 LGHDT, CDR2 YNNKEL (reference sequence). This CDR3 region has 14 residues.

CDR3 region: CASTLAVYTDTQYF. CDR3 bases: TGTGCCAGCACCTTGGCTGTTTACACAGATACGCAGTATTTT. This chain joins TRBV11-2 and TRBJ2-3, with D unclear. The CDR3 length is 14 residues. CDR1 is SGHAT, CDR2 FQNNGV, per germline. Trimming stripped 7 bases from V and 2 bases from J, with 13 bases between.

This clone was recorded a few times. The chain carries TRBV10-3 and TRBJ2-5, with 8 positions matching TRBD2. The germline V gene has CDR1 ENHRY and CDR2 SYGVKD. V was pared by 3 bases and J by 3 bases, with 9 bases of the junction left unmatched. The CDR3 covers 16 residues. The CDR3 protein is CAISEVSGTRKETQYF. In DNA, the CDR3 is TGTGCCATCAGTGAAGTTTCCGGGACTAGAAAAGAGACCCAGTACTTC.

This chain joins TRBV2 and TRBJ1-2, with D tentatively TRBD1 (5 bases). Trimming removed 1 base at V and 5 bases at J, with 8 bases between. The CDR3 runs to 13 residues. The germline V gene encodes CDR1 SNHLY and CDR2 FYNNEI. CDR3 coding DNA: TGTGCCAGCAGTGAAGAGGGGCTATATGGCTACACCTTC. It yields the protein CASSEEGLYGYTF. Looking up the rest from reference TRBV2 and TRBJ1-2 gives the full variable domain: EPEVTQTPSHQVTQMGQEVILRCVPISNHLYFYWYRQILGQKVEFLVSFYNNEISEKSEIFDDQFSVERPDGSNFTLKIRSTKLEDSAMYFCASSEEGLYGYTFGSGTRLTVV.

V gene TRBV11-2 combines with J gene TRBJ2-1; tentative D call: TRBD1 (6 bases). The length of the CDR3 is 16 residues. V was clipped by 1 base and J by 1 base, with 11 bases between them. Germline assignment: CDR1 SGHAT and CDR2 FQNNGV. CDR3 DNA sequence: TGTGCCAGCAGCTTAGGAACAGGGTGGTCCTACAATGAGCAGTTCTTC. It specifies CASSLGTGWSYNEQFF.

As to this clone: Other nucleotide sequences in the sample specify the same CDR3. V gene TRBV30 combines with J gene TRBJ2-3, with D uncertain. Germline V gives CDR1 GTSNPN, CDR2 SVGIG (reference sequence). V gave up 2 bases and J gave up 5 bases, with 5 bases separating them. CDR3 length: 11 residues. The CDR3 DNA follows: TGTGCCTGGAGTCCCCTAGATACGCAGTATTTT. Amino acids: CAWSPLDTQYF.

This chain joins TRBV20-1 and TRBJ1-2; D is ambiguous. V lost 2 bases to trimming and J lost 6 bases, with 7 bases between them. CDR3 length: 11 amino acids. Germline CDR1 reads DFQATT; CDR2 reads SNEGSKA (reference sequence). CDR3 sequence (DNA): TGCAGTGCTAGACCCGGGAATGGCTACACCTTC. This codes for CSARPGNGYTF.

This clone showed up just once. The chain is built from TRBV28 and TRBJ2-7, with D perhaps TRBD2 (6 bases). The V end lost 5 bases, the J end lost 1 base, and 24 bases lay between the germline ends. The CDR3 runs to 18 residues. Germline V gives CDR1 MDHEN, CDR2 SYDVKM. The CDR3 coding sequence is TGTGCCAGCAGTGCGGAGGCCCTCTTAGCCGGGAGATCCTACGAGCAGTACTTC. It yields the protein CASSAEALLAGRSYEQYF.

V gene TRBV6-2 or TRBV6-3 combines with J gene TRBJ1-3, with a tentative D call TRBD1 (6 bases). Germline V gives CDR1 MNHEY, CDR2 SVGEGT. The CDR3 length is 16 residues. V was clipped by 0 bases and J by 3 bases, with 12 bases between them. CDR3 protein: CASSYSSAGDGNTIYF. As DNA, the CDR3 is TGTGCCAGCAGTTACTCGTCGGCAGGGGATGGAAACACCATATATTTT.

This chain uses TRBV30 with TRBJ1-2; unclear D gene. The CDR3 runs 16 residues. CDR1 is GTSNPN and CDR2 is SVGIG in the germline V gene (reference sequence). The V gene lost 1 base and the J gene lost 0 bases, with 15 bases spanning the gap. DNA for the CDR3: TGTGCCTGGAGTGGTTTCAAGAACAGCCCTAACTATGGCTACACCTTC. It specifies CAWSGFKNSPNYGYTF. Full variable domain (rest looked up from reference TRBV30 and TRBJ1-2): SQTIHQWPATLVQPVGSPLSLECTVEGTSNPNLYWYRQAAGRGLQLLFYSVGIGQISSEVPQNLSASRPQDRQFILSSKKLLLSDSGFYLCAWSGFKNSPNYGYTFGSGTRLTVV.

This sequence joins TRBV28 and TRBJ1-4, with D unresolved. CDR1 and CDR2 (germline): MDHEN, SYDVKM. The CDR3 runs 12 residues. V dropped 6 bases and J dropped 9 bases, with 11 bases sitting between them. The chain's CDR3 is CASSRYPQKLFF. The CDR3 DNA reads as TGTGCCAGCAGCCGGTATCCCCAAAAACTGTTTTTT.

This chain uses TRBV6-6 with TRBJ1-4; 9 bases align to TRBD1. This CDR3 contains 16 residues. Germline V CDR1 and CDR2: MNHNY, SVGAGI (reference sequence). Trimming cost V 5 bases and J 3 bases; bases outside gene matches: 7. This CDR3 is CASSRSTGGPNEKLFF. The CDR3, as DNA: TGTGCCAGCAGTCGCTCGACAGGGGGTCCTAATGAAAAACTGTTTTTT.